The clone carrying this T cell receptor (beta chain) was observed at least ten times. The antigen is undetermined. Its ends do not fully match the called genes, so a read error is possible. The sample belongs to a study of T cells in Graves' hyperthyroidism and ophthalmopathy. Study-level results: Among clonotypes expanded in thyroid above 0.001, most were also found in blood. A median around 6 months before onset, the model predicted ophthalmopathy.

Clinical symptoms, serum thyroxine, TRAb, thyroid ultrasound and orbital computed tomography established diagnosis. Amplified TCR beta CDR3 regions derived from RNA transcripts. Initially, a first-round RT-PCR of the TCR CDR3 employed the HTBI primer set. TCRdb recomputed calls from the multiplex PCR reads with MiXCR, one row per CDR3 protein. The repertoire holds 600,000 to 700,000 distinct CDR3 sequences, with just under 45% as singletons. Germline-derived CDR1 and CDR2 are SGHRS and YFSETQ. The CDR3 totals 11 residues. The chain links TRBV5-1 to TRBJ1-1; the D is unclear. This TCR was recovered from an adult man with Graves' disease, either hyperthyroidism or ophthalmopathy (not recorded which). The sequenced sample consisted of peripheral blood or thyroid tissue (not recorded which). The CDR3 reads CASSQLTEEVF. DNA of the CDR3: TGCGCCAGCAGCCAGCTTACAGAGGAAGTCTTT.